Below, one TCR beta chain is given with its context. These data originate in a study of human T cells and chemical hapten exposure. One entry per CDR3 protein results from TCRdb running MiXCR on the RACE reads. The profile shows around 200,000 distinct CDR3 sequences, about 25% of them singletons. This CDR3 has 16 amino acids. CDR1 and CDR2 (germline): SEHNR, FQNEAQ (reference sequence). V gave up 3 bases and J gave up 6 bases; unmatched junction bases: 10. The time point denotes: patch test 3, about 24 weeks after DPC sensitization. Regarding treatment: therapeutic diphenylcyclopropenone sensitization with weekly scalp DPC. Extraction of total RNA was performed on unfractionated whole blood.

This clonotype was obtained from a woman in her forties with alopecia areata. Some clones in this sample may be carry-over from other donors' samples. Here the sequenced sample was whole blood, taken in connection with sensitization to the hapten diphenylcyclopropenone (DPC). The chain recombines TRBV7-9 with TRBJ1-4, with 7 bases lining up with TRBD1. CDR3 protein: CASSFPRQGRDEKLFF. In nucleotides, the CDR3 is TGTGCCAGCAGCTTCCCACGACAGGGCCGGGATGAAAAACTGTTTTTT.